Following are 24 T cell receptor beta chains from one sample sequenced in a study of shared clonotypes between healthy human individuals. Measured with immunoSEQ multiplex PCR; TCRdb has only the in-frame clones, and not every one. The top ten clones hold approximately 0.5% of a sample with over a million clones, 78% of them seen once. Sample: memory CD4+ T cells from PBMCs. Subset given: CD45RA-negative fraction. These receptors all stem from a young man in good health. Some clones in this sample may be carry-over from other donors' samples.

V is TRBV7-2 and J is TRBJ2-5; no clear D. The DNA end is more similar to TRBJ2-7, so the J call may be wrong. Per the germline V gene, CDR1 is SGHTA and CDR2 is FQGNSA. This CDR3 comprises 12 residues. CDR3 DNA sequence: TGTGCCAGCAGTTACGGAAACTACGAGCAGTACTTC. Translating gives CASSYGNYEQYF.

The chain combines TRBV5-4 with TRBJ1-2; TRBD1 is a possible D gene (6 bases). The CDR3 spans 14 residues. Germline values: CDR1 SGHNT, CDR2 YYREEE (reference sequence). Trimming shortened V by 0 bases and J by 9 bases, and 15 bases separated the two germline ends. CDR3 in DNA: TGTGCCAGCAGCTTGGAGTACCCCGGACAGAGCTACACCTTC. Its protein is CASSLEYPGQSYTF.

This chain uses TRBV1 with TRBJ2-7; TRBD1 is taken as the D call from the table, unchecked against the DNA. TRBV1 represents a pseudogene. This CDR3 region has 14 residues. This chain's CDR3 is CTSSQDQAGGEQYF. CDR3 nucleotides: TGCACCAGCAGCCAAGACCAAGCAGGGGGCGAGCAGTACTTC.

This clone was seen more than once but under ten times. The genes are TRBV19 and TRBJ1-1; D is uncertain. V was cut by 5 bases and J by 10 bases, with 14 bases left in between. The CDR3 totals 12 residues. Germline V CDR1 and CDR2: LNHDA, SQIVND (reference sequence). The CDR3 DNA sequence: TGTGCCAGTAGTCCCGGGGTCGGGATAGCTTTCTTT. It encodes CASSPGVGIAFF.

V is TRBV5-6 and J is TRBJ2-7, with D perhaps TRBD1 or TRBD2 (5 bases each). Germline V gene data show CDR1 as SGHDT and CDR2 as YYEEEE. V lost 4 bases, J lost 2 bases, and 13 bases lay in between. The CDR3 runs to 14 residues. CDR3 loop: CASSLRDGAYEQYF. The CDR3 coding sequence is TGTGCCAGCAGCCTCAGGGACGGGGCCTACGAGCAGTACTTC.

The sample holds many counts of this clone. The same CDR3 also results from other DNA sequences found in this sample. This rearrangement joins TRBV27 to TRBJ1-2; D ambiguous. V was shortened by 5 bases and J by 4 bases, with 8 bases between the two germline ends. Germline values: CDR1 MNHEY, CDR2 SMNVEV (reference sequence). The CDR3 consists of 12 residues. The CDR3 here is CASSAGGYGYTF. In DNA form, the CDR3 reads TGTGCCAGCAGTGCCGGAGGCTATGGCTACACCTTC.

The rearrangement links TRBV5-4 to TRBJ2-1, with 14 bases fitting TRBD2. Losses at the gene ends were 4 bases for V and 8 bases for J; bases not matched to a gene: 5. The CDR3 has 15 amino acids. Germline values: CDR1 SGHNT, CDR2 YYREEE (reference sequence). CDR3 sequence: CASSHGTSGGYEQFF. CDR3 sequence (DNA): TGTGCCAGCAGCCACGGGACTAGCGGGGGCTATGAGCAGTTCTTC.

The rearrangement links TRBV6-6 to TRBJ2-5; D uncertain. This CDR3 comprises 16 residues. Germline CDR1 and CDR2: MNHNY and SVGAGI (reference sequence). The V and J ends lost 2 bases and 2 bases respectively, with 15 bases between them. The CDR3 DNA is TGTGCCAGCAGTTACAGCCCTCCCTCCATTCAAGAGACCCAGTACTTC. Translation gives CASSYSPPSIQETQYF.

The CDR3 region is CAWTQQLFGEQYF. The CDR3 DNA sequence: TGTGCCTGGACGCAACAGCTTTTTGGCGAGCAGTACTTC. The V and J genes are TRBV30 and TRBJ2-7; D is unresolved. Trimming shortened V by 4 bases and J by 6 bases, and 16 bases separated the two germline ends. Germline CDR1 GTSNPN, CDR2 SVGIG (reference sequence). The CDR3 length is 13 residues.

This rearrangement joins TRBV5-6 to TRBJ1-2; D is undetermined. The CDR3 runs 18 residues. Trimming removed 0 bases from V and 4 bases from J, with 22 bases in between. Germline CDR1 and CDR2: SGHDT and YYEEEE. In DNA form, the CDR3 reads TGTGCCAGCAGCTTGGACTCTGTAGGATCCCACGGAAGCTATGGCTACACCTTC. Amino acid sequence: CASSLDSVGSHGSYGYTF.

The chain joins TRBV28 to TRBJ2-1; TRBD2 is a possible D gene (5 bases). This CDR3 has 17 amino acids. Trimming left V 2 bases short and J 2 bases short, with 16 bases between. The germline gives CDR1 MDHEN, CDR2 SYDVKM. For the CDR3, the DNA is TGTGCCAGCAGTTTAGCTCGGACTTTTCGGGCCTACAATGAGCAGTTCTTC. Protein product: CASSLARTFRAYNEQFF. Full variable domain (outside the CDR3, taken from reference TRBV28 and TRBJ2-1): DVKVTQSSRYLVKRTGEKVFLECVQDMDHENMFWYRQDPGLGLRLIYFSYDVKMKEKGDIPEGYSVSREKKERFSLILESASTNQTSMYLCASSLARTFRAYNEQFFGPGTRLTVL.

V gene TRBV19 combines with J gene TRBJ2-7; weak D call: TRBD1 (6 bases). The CDR3 loop spans 14 amino acids. Trimming cost V 3 bases and J 4 bases, with 13 bases left between them. CDR1 and CDR2 from the germline V gene are LNHDA and SQIVND (reference sequence). The CDR3 coding sequence is TGTGCCAGTAGTATTTGGCTGCAGGGGTACGAGCAGTACTTC. The encoded protein is CASSIWLQGYEQYF. The whole variable domain, remainder taken from reference TRBV19 and TRBJ2-7, is DGGITQSPKYLFRKEGQNVTLSCEQNLNHDAMYWYRQDPGQGLRLIYYSQIVNDFQKGDIAEGYSVSREKKESFPLTVTSAQKNPTAFYLCASSIWLQGYEQYFGPGTRLTVT.

The chain uses TRBV7-6 and TRBJ1-5; D gene uncertain. Between the trimmed V and J ends, which lost 3 bases and 8 bases, there was a span of 8 bases. This CDR3 comprises 12 residues. The germline V gene has CDR1 SGHVS and CDR2 FNYEAQ. This chain's CDR3 is CASSFLREPQHF. For the CDR3, the DNA is TGTGCCAGCAGCTTCTTAAGAGAGCCCCAGCATTTT. The full variable domain, in which reference TRBV7-6 and TRBJ1-5 provide the parts outside the CDR3, is GAGVSQSPRYKVTKRGQDVALRCDPISGHVSLYWYRQALGQGPEFLTYFNYEAQQDKSGLPNDRFSAERPEGSISTLTIQRTEQRDSAMYRCASSFLREPQHFGDGTRLSIL.

The V and J genes are TRBV10-3 and TRBJ1-1; TRBD1 aligns across 10 bases. Germline assignment: CDR1 ENHRY and CDR2 SYGVKD. The length of the CDR3 is 14 residues. With V trimmed by 7 bases and J by 3 bases, 5 bases remained unmatched. The CDR3 protein is CAITPGQGYTEAFF. CDR3 nucleotides: TGTGCCATCACTCCGGGACAGGGGTACACTGAAGCTTTCTTT.

This clone was observed a single time. This chain connects TRBV11-2 to TRBJ2-7; no definite D call. Germline V lookup: CDR1 SGHAT, CDR2 FQNNGV. Trimming shortened V by 1 base and J by 0 bases, and 10 bases separated the two germline ends. The CDR3 is 15 residues long. CDR3 in DNA: TGTGCCAGCAGCTTAGCTGTACAAACCTCCTACGAGCAGTACTTC. Translating gives CASSLAVQTSYEQYF.

The CDR3 reads CASSKRTSISYEQYF. The CDR3, as DNA: TGTGCCAGCAGCAAAAGGACATCGATCTCCTACGAGCAGTACTTC. The chain employs TRBV21-1 and TRBJ2-7; whether TRBD1, the table's D call, matches the DNA was not checked. TRBV21-1 is deemed a pseudogene. The length of the CDR3 is 15 residues.

The CDR3 region is CAWKGANYGYTF. The CDR3 bases are TGTGCCTGGAAGGGAGCTAACTATGGCTACACCTTC. This sequence joins TRBV30 and TRBJ1-2; no clear D. Germline-derived CDR1 and CDR2 are GTSNPN and SVGIG (reference sequence). V dropped 4 bases and J dropped 0 bases, with 6 bases sitting between them. The CDR3 consists of 12 residues. Variable domain in full (rest from reference TRBV30 and TRBJ1-2): SQTIHQWPATLVQPVGSPLSLECTVEGTSNPNLYWYRQAAGRGLQLLFYSVGIGQISSEVPQNLSASRPQDRQFILSSKKLLLSDSGFYLCAWKGANYGYTFGSGTRLTVV.

Comment on this clone: Other DNA sequences in the sample encode the same CDR3. The rearrangement links TRBV7-9 to TRBJ2-3, with D perhaps assigned TRBD1 or TRBD2 (5 bases each). The CDR3 loop spans 13 amino acids. V lost 0 bases and J lost 6, with 7 bases in between. Looked up from germline, CDR1 is SEHNR and CDR2 is FQNEAQ (reference sequence). The DNA of the CDR3 is TGTGCCAGCAGCTTAGCGGGGGTGGATACGCAGTATTTT. Its protein is CASSLAGVDTQYF. Looking up the rest from reference TRBV7-9 and TRBJ2-3 gives the full variable domain: DTGVSQNPRHKITKRGQNVTFRCDPISEHNRLYWYRQTLGQGPEFLTYFQNEAQLEKSRLLSDRFSAERPKGSFSTLEIQRTEQGDSAMYLCASSLAGVDTQYFGPGTRLTVL.

This clone was seen only a few times. This chain links TRBV9 with TRBJ1-2; unclear D gene. The CDR3 loop spans 12 amino acids. Deletions cut 5 bases from V and 6 bases from J, with 11 bases between. Germline CDR1 is SGDLS and CDR2 is YYNGEE. The CDR3 DNA follows: TGTGCCAGCAGTAAAGTAAGGGATGGCTACACCTTC. Translated: CASSKVRDGYTF.

This chain joins TRBV7-3 and TRBJ2-1, with a weak D call TRBD2 (6 bases). There are 18 residues in the CDR3. V was pared by 3 bases and J by 4 bases, with 22 bases between. Germline CDR1 is SGHTA and CDR2 is FQGTGA. CDR3 amino acids: CASSLTGSPMGKYNEQFF. Here the CDR3 DNA reads TGTGCCAGCAGCTTGACCGGGAGTCCTATGGGGAAATACAATGAGCAGTTCTTC.

This clone appeared a few times. This sequence joins TRBV15 and TRBJ2-1; TRBD2 matches 9 bases. Germline CDR1 is LNHNV and CDR2 is YYDKDF (reference sequence). This CDR3 has 16 amino acids. Trimming took 3 bases from V and 6 from J; bases not matched to a gene: 9. The CDR3 reads CATSSGGRVRSNEQFF. The CDR3 region has the DNA TGTGCCACCAGCAGCGGCGGGAGGGTCCGGTCCAATGAGCAGTTCTTC. Full variable domain (outside the CDR3, taken from reference TRBV15 and TRBJ2-1): DAMVIQNPRYQVTQFGKPVTLSCSQTLNHNVMYWYQQKSSQAPKLLFHYYDKDFNNEADTPDNFQSRRPNTSFCFLDIRSPGLGDTAMYLCATSSGGRVRSNEQFFGPGTRLTVL.

J is TRBJ2-6 and V is TRBV5-1, with 9 bases lining up with TRBD2. This CDR3 has 17 residues. V lost 1 base to trimming and J lost 2 bases; unmatched junction nucleotides: 4. Germline V gives CDR1 SGHRS, CDR2 YFSETQ. The CDR3 sequence: CASSLSAGGPGANVLTF. The DNA for the CDR3 is TGCGCCAGCAGCTTGTCGGCGGGAGGGCCTGGGGCCAACGTCCTGACTTTC.

The rearrangement joins TRBV29-1 to TRBJ1-5, with TRBD1 matching over 10 bases. CDR1 is SQVTM, CDR2 ANQGSEA, per germline. This CDR3 has 13 residues. With 4 bases clipped from V and 6 bases from J, the junction kept 3 bases outside the gene matches. In DNA, the CDR3 is TGCAGCGTTGGACAGGGGGCGGGTCAGCCCCAGCATTTT. Protein sequence: CSVGQGAGQPQHF. The full variable domain, its missing parts supplied by reference TRBV29-1 and TRBJ1-5, is SAVISQKPSRDICQRGTSLTIQCQVDSQVTMMFWYRQQPGQSLTLIATANQGSEATYESGFVIDKFPISRPNLTFSTLTVSNMSPEDSSIYLCSVGQGAGQPQHFGDGTRLSIL.

CDR3 region: CASSLSGSPRETQYF. CDR3 DNA: TGTGCCAGCAGCTTGAGCGGGAGCCCCCGAGAGACCCAGTACTTC. The chain links TRBV5-6 to TRBJ2-5, with 8 positions matching TRBD2. With V trimmed by 1 base and J by 4 bases, 6 bases remained unmatched. Per germline, CDR1 SGHDT and CDR2 YYEEEE. This CDR3 is built from 15 residues.